These 9 T cell receptor beta chains originate from one sample sequenced in a study of PD-1 blockade in classical Hodgkin lymphoma. Only in-frame clones appear in the TCRdb table, and some are missing; sequencing was by immunoSEQ multiplex PCR. The sample holds 80,000 to 100,000 clones, 80% to 90% seen once. After autologous stem cell transplantation all patients relapsed, and prior brentuximab vedotin exposure differed between cohorts. The sample in question was peripheral blood mononuclear cells (PBMCs), obtained before the second cycle of nivolumab. The receptors here all came from a human donor with classical Hodgkin lymphoma.

Judged by abundance, this clone is medium-sized. The chain recombines TRBV14 with TRBJ1-5, with TRBD1 as a possible D gene (6 bases). Germline V gives CDR1 SGHDN, CDR2 FVKESK. The CDR3 is 15 residues long. Trimming removed 1 base from V and 7 bases from J, with 14 bases in between. The CDR3 sequence is CASSQAGGAGQPQHF. For the CDR3, the DNA is TGTGCCAGCAGCCAAGCGGGGGGCGCGGGCCAGCCCCAGCATTTT.

The chain uses TRBV2 and TRBJ2-1; D not certain. The germline V gene encodes CDR1 SNHLY and CDR2 FYNNEI. V was cut by 6 bases and J by 0 bases, with 12 bases left in between. The CDR3 runs 15 residues. This CDR3 is CASRAGLYSYNEQFF. The DNA of the CDR3 is TGTGCCAGCAGAGCCGGGCTTTACTCCTACAATGAGCAGTTCTTC.

The gene calls are TRBV19 and TRBJ2-3; D uncertain. Germline V lookup: CDR1 LNHDA, CDR2 SQIVND (reference sequence). V dropped 4 bases and J dropped 2 bases, with 10 bases sitting between them. The CDR3 runs 14 residues. CDR3 sequence reads: CASSSLESTDTQYF. The CDR3 region has the DNA TGTGCCAGTAGTAGCCTGGAGTCCACAGATACGCAGTATTTT.

The V gene is TRBV12-2, the J gene TRBJ1-5; no DNA check was done on the table's D call, TRBD1. TRBV12-2 is a pseudogene segment. The CDR3 loop spans 20 amino acids. CDR3 bases: TGTGCAAGTCGCTTAGATGGGGCGAACAGGGAGTCTGGTAGCAATCAGCCCCAGCATTTT. Protein sequence: CASRLDGANRESGSNQPQHF.

The V call is TRBV25-1, the J call TRBJ1-4; D gene unclear. The CDR3 length is 11 residues. In germline, CDR1 is MGHDK, CDR2 SYGVNS. V lost 2 bases, J lost 9 bases, and 4 bases lay in between. The CDR3, as DNA: TGTGCCAGCAGTGAAGGGCAAAAACTGTTTTTT. Translation gives CASSEGQKLFF.

The rearrangement joins TRBV21-1 to TRBJ2-7; TRBD1, the table's D call, lacks a check against the DNA. TRBV21-1 is marked as a pseudogene. This CDR3 contains 15 residues. The CDR3 DNA sequence: TGTGCCAGCAGCTTGGGACAGTCAAGCTCCTACGAGCAGTACTTC. Translating gives CASSLGQSSSYEQYF.

The rearrangement joins TRBV7-2 to TRBJ2-1; D possibly matches TRBD1 or TRBD2 (5 bases each). Germline lookup yields CDR1 SGHTA and CDR2 FQGNSA. The CDR3 totals 13 residues. The V and J ends lost 4 bases and 12 bases respectively, with 16 bases between them. The CDR3 is CASSSSGKGRQFF. DNA for the CDR3: TGTGCCAGCAGCTCCTCCGGGAAGGGGCGGCAGTTCTTC.

The chain combines TRBV19 with TRBJ1-2; possible D gene TRBD1, 6 bases. Germline V gene data show CDR1 as LNHDA and CDR2 as SQIVND (reference sequence). The CDR3 loop spans 16 amino acids. V gave up 3 bases and J gave up 0 bases, with 14 bases separating them. DNA for the CDR3: TGTGCCAGTAGTATGGTCCACAGGGAGTCTAACTATGGCTACACCTTC. Its protein product is CASSMVHRESNYGYTF.

This clone was counted a few times. The chain is built from TRBV2 and TRBJ1-2; D perhaps matches TRBD1 (5 bases). The CDR3 is made up of 14 amino acids. CDR1 is SNHLY and CDR2 is FYNNEI in the germline V gene. Trimming removed 3 bases from V and 8 bases from J, with 16 bases in between. CDR3 nucleotide sequence: TGTGCCAGCAGTGATTGGGACCGGGAGCGGGGCTACACCTTC. Translation gives CASSDWDRERGYTF.